This T cell receptor (beta chain) appears in the sequencing data of a study of radiotherapy plus CTLA-4 blockade in lung cancer. Across the whole study: Objective responses were documented in about 18% of patients, with disease control in around 30%. Study-wide findings and caveats: Tumor-origin TCR clones grew in blood after radiotherapy plus ipilimumab.

Here immunoSEQ multiplex PCR was the method, and the copy in TCRdb shows in-frame clones only, minus some. The sample holds roughly 69,000 clones; around 76% are singletons and the top ten take roughly 15%. V shed 5 bases, J shed 6 bases, and the junction held 7 bases outside the gene matches. Germline V lookup: CDR1 SGHVS, CDR2 FNYEAQ. The CDR3 loop spans 14 amino acids. Worth noting for this clone: What it binds is not known.

This receptor was taken from a human donor with non-small cell lung cancer whose response to radiotherapy plus ipilimumab could not be evaluated. Some clones in this sample may be carry-over from other donors' samples. Source: peripheral blood, taken from a patient treated with radiotherapy plus ipilimumab. V is TRBV7-6 and J is TRBJ1-3; TRBD1 matches at 7 bases. As DNA, the CDR3 is TGTGCCAGCAGCGCAACTCAGGGGGTAAACACCATATATTTT. Protein: CASSATQGVNTIYF.